Following are 23 T cell receptor beta chains from one sample sequenced in a study of beta chain features in type 1 diabetes. The whole isolated RNA underwent reverse transcription, so sequencing captured expressed TCRB transcripts. The assay was immunoSEQ multiplex PCR, and TCRdb's table has in-frame clones only and misses some. Of just over 600,000 clones detected, about 14% appear once; the ten largest clones hold approximately 0.087%. The specimen was naive CD4+ T cells from blood. The receptors were sampled from a man between 18 and 29 years old in good health.

The genes are TRBV5-4 and TRBJ2-1; 10 positions agree with TRBD2. V lost 4 bases and J lost 8; bases outside the gene matches: 12. This CDR3 region has 16 residues. Germline lookup yields CDR1 SGHNT and CDR2 YYREEE (reference sequence). The CDR3 DNA reads as TGTGCCAGCAGCGAAGGAGGGACTAGCGCACGGCATGAGCAGTTCTTC. Protein: CASSEGGTSARHEQFF.

The chain uses TRBV7-2 and TRBJ2-1; 7 bases match TRBD2. Germline trimming cut 1 base from V and 0 bases from J; bases unmatched to any gene: 3. CDR3 length: 16 residues. Per germline, CDR1 SGHTA and CDR2 FQGNSA. The CDR3 reads CASSLGRGTSYNEQFF. The CDR3 bases are TGTGCCAGCAGCTTAGGGCGGGGGACCTCCTACAATGAGCAGTTCTTC.

The chain recombines TRBV27 with TRBJ2-7; TRBD2 matches at 14 bases. V was clipped by 10 bases and J by 0 bases; unmatched bases: 14. CDR1 and CDR2 (germline): MNHEY, SMNVEV (reference sequence). There are 18 residues in the CDR3. The DNA of the CDR3 is TGTGCCACCAAGGGGACTAGCGGGGGCCTCAGGAGCTCCTACGAGCAGTACTTC. Its translation is CATKGTSGGLRSSYEQYF.

The chain uses TRBV11-2 and TRBJ1-1, with 7 bases aligning to TRBD1. This CDR3 comprises 15 residues. Germline lookup yields CDR1 SGHAT and CDR2 FQNNGV. V was clipped by 5 bases and J by 5 bases; unmatched bases: 11. The CDR3 reads CASSPVRGQGTEAFF. DNA of the CDR3: TGTGCCAGCAGCCCAGTTAGGGGGCAGGGGACTGAAGCTTTCTTT.

This clone was observed a few times. The gene calls are TRBV7-2 and TRBJ1-2; maybe TRBD1 (5 bases). Trimming cost V 2 bases and J 4 bases, with 11 bases left between them. Germline V gene sequence: CDR1 SGHTA, CDR2 FQGNSA. The CDR3 is 14 amino acids. CDR3 DNA: TGTGCCAGCAGCTTAAAAGCAGGGCTCTATGGCTACACCTTC. Translation gives CASSLKAGLYGYTF.

V usage is TRBV2 and J usage is TRBJ2-1, with 14 bases aligning to TRBD2. The CDR3 loop spans 14 amino acids. With 8 bases clipped from V and 9 bases from J, the junction kept 6 bases outside the gene matches. Germline-derived CDR1 and CDR2 are SNHLY and FYNNEI. This CDR3 reads CASRAGTSGGEQFF. CDR3 in DNA: TGTGCCAGCCGAGCTGGGACTAGCGGGGGTGAGCAGTTCTTC.

In the case of this clone: The same CDR3 is also encoded by other DNA sequences in this sample. The V and J genes are TRBV18 and TRBJ1-1, with D hard to call. Trimming pared 0 bases from V and 7 bases from J, leaving 3 bases between. Germline V gives CDR1 KGHSH, CDR2 LQKENI. The CDR3 covers 11 residues. The CDR3 region has the DNA TGTGCCAGCTCACCACCGGGTGAAGCTTTCTTT. Protein sequence: CASSPPGEAFF.

This clone was counted between two and nine times. Other DNA sequences in the same sample also yield this CDR3. V gene TRBV6-5 combines with J gene TRBJ1-2; D might be TRBD1 (5 bases). The germline V gene encodes CDR1 MNHEY and CDR2 SVGAGI. The CDR3 sequence is 13 residues long. V was pared by 2 bases and J by 2 bases, with 6 bases between. In DNA form, the CDR3 reads TGTGCCAGCAGTTACGGGGGGAACTATGGCTACACCTTC. It yields the protein CASSYGGNYGYTF.

The CDR3 nucleotides read TGTGCCAGCAGCTTAGAACGGGCCGGTCACGAGCAGTACTTC. Amino acid sequence: CASSLERAGHEQYF. J is TRBJ2-7 and V is TRBV11-3, with unresolved D. This CDR3 contains 14 residues. Per the germline V gene, CDR1 is SGHNT and CDR2 is YENEEA. V lost 0 bases to trimming and J lost 5 bases, with 11 bases between them.

The chain is built from TRBV7-3 and TRBJ1-2, with TRBD1 identical over 10 bases. The CDR3 totals 16 residues. Looked up from germline, CDR1 is SGHTA and CDR2 is FQGTGA. Trimming cost V 0 bases and J 2 bases; bases outside gene matches: 3. The CDR3: CASSLTGTGDNYGYTF. In DNA, the CDR3 is TGTGCCAGCAGCTTAACCGGGACAGGGGACAACTATGGCTACACCTTC.

This clone was observed a handful of times. The chain joins TRBV7-3 to TRBJ2-3; TRBD2 is a possible D gene (7 bases). Germline values: CDR1 SGHTA, CDR2 FQGTGA. This CDR3 comprises 17 residues. Trimming cost V 5 bases and J 1 base, with 19 bases left between them. CDR3 sequence reads: CASSPRLGGGGTDTQYF. Written as DNA, the CDR3 is TGTGCCAGCAGCCCTCGACTAGGAGGGGGGGGCACAGATACGCAGTATTTT.

V usage is TRBV6-5 and J usage is TRBJ2-7, with no clear D. V was shortened by 7 bases and J by 3 bases, with 13 bases between the two germline ends. The CDR3 loop spans 13 amino acids. Germline CDR1 and CDR2: MNHEY and SVGAGI. CDR3 in amino acids: CASKAQANYEQYF. The CDR3 coding sequence is TGTGCCAGCAAGGCGCAGGCCAACTACGAGCAGTACTTC.

The CDR3 sequence is CASSTPGQIYEQYF. The CDR3 nucleotides are TGTGCCAGTAGTACGCCGGGACAGATCTACGAGCAGTACTTC. The chain carries TRBV19 and TRBJ2-7, with 7 bases that match TRBD1. Trimming cost V 4 bases and J 3 bases; bases outside gene matches: 6. Germline-derived CDR1 and CDR2 are LNHDA and SQIVND (reference sequence). The CDR3 sequence is 14 residues long.

In its sample, this clone was seen a few times. The chain uses TRBV4-3 and TRBJ2-1, with TRBD2 matching 11 bases. This CDR3 is 16 amino acids long. Looked up from germline, CDR1 is LGHNA and CDR2 is YSLEER. The V gene end was trimmed by 0 bases and the J gene end by 6 bases; junction bases not matched to a gene: 4. CDR3 loop: CASSQDGLAGGNEQFF. Written as DNA, the CDR3 is TGCGCCAGCAGCCAAGATGGGCTAGCGGGAGGCAATGAGCAGTTCTTC.

This clone was observed a few times. V and J are TRBV5-1 and TRBJ1-2; D may be TRBD1 (5 bases). The CDR3 extends over 15 amino acids. The germline gives CDR1 SGHRS, CDR2 YFSETQ. V lost 4 bases to trimming and J lost 4 bases, with 17 bases between them. This chain's CDR3 is CASSPGLNGPYGYTF. The CDR3 DNA reads TGCGCCAGCAGCCCGGGACTAAATGGCCCCTATGGCTACACCTTC.

This clone was seen a few times. The V and J genes are TRBV14 and TRBJ1-3; no definite D call. CDR1 and CDR2 from the germline V gene are SGHDN and FVKESK. CDR3 length: 12 residues. Trimming took 1 base from V and 5 from J, leaving 3 bases between them. The CDR3 protein is CASSQVRNTIYF. CDR3 DNA sequence: TGTGCCAGCAGCCAAGTTAGAAACACCATATATTTT. The full variable domain, with the rest looked up from reference TRBV14 and TRBJ1-3, is EAGVTQFPSHSVIEKGQTVTLRCDPISGHDNLYWYRRVMGKEIKFLLHFVKESKQDESGMPNNRFLAERTGGTYSTLKVQPAELEDSGVYFCASSQVRNTIYFGEGSWLTVV.

A few counts support this clone. The gene calls are TRBV5-1 and TRBJ2-4, with 8 bases identical to TRBD1. The germline CDR1 and CDR2 sequences are SGHRS and YFSETQ. V was pared by 0 bases and J by 0 bases, with 5 bases of the junction left unmatched. The CDR3 covers 17 residues. The CDR3 here is CASSLVGTGLAKNIQYF. Written as DNA, the CDR3 is TGCGCCAGCAGCTTGGTTGGGACAGGATTAGCCAAAAACATTCAGTACTTC.

This clone was seen just once. The V gene is TRBV7-9, the J gene TRBJ2-4; 10 bases match TRBD1. The CDR3 contains 17 residues. The junction had 2 bases not matched to a gene; V was cut back by 0 bases and J by 0 bases. Germline assignment: CDR1 SEHNR and CDR2 FQNEAQ (reference sequence). The CDR3 loop is CASSLAGTGVAKNIQYF. In nucleotides, the CDR3 is TGTGCCAGCAGCTTAGCCGGGACAGGGGTAGCCAAAAACATTCAGTACTTC.

This clone was counted a few times. The chain recombines TRBV6-1 with TRBJ1-5; D ambiguous. Trimming removed 7 bases from V and 10 bases from J, with 11 bases in between. Germline CDR1 reads MNHNS; CDR2 reads SASEGT. This CDR3 region has 11 residues. CDR3 nucleotide sequence: TGTGCCAGCACCATGGGAGATCCCCAGCATTTT. It codes for CASTMGDPQHF.

This clone was picked up a small number of times. This chain joins TRBV18 and TRBJ2-7; D is perhaps TRBD2 (6 bases). The V gene lost 4 bases and the J gene lost 2 bases, with 15 bases spanning the gap. Germline V gene lookup returns CDR1 KGHSH and CDR2 LQKENI. The CDR3 consists of 15 residues. CDR3: CASSRTGVGTYEQYF. The DNA for the CDR3 is TGTGCCAGCTCACGTACGGGGGTTGGAACCTACGAGCAGTACTTC.

The chain links TRBV6-5 to TRBJ2-4, with 7 bases fitting TRBD2. V lost 3 bases, J lost 2 bases, and 7 bases stayed unmatched. The CDR3 length is 16 residues. Germline CDR1 MNHEY, CDR2 SVGAGI. The CDR3: CASSYASGTTKNIQYF. As DNA, the CDR3 is TGTGCCAGCAGTTATGCGAGCGGGACGACCAAAAACATTCAGTACTTC.

The sample holds a few counts of this clone. This rearrangement joins TRBV7-2 to TRBJ2-3; 9 bases are shared with TRBD2. The V segment lost 5 bases and the J segment 6 bases; nucleotides outside the gene matches: 6. This CDR3 has 14 amino acids. In germline, CDR1 is SGHTA, CDR2 FQGNSA. The CDR3 region is CASSIGLASDTQYF. CDR3 DNA: TGTGCCAGCAGCATCGGACTAGCGAGTGATACGCAGTATTTT.

The chain is built from TRBV9 and TRBJ2-4, with D maybe TRBD1 (5 bases). CDR1 and CDR2 (germline): SGDLS, YYNGEE. V was shortened by 0 bases and J by 2 bases, with 18 bases between the two germline ends. The CDR3 sequence is 18 residues long. CDR3 DNA sequence: TGTGCCAGCAGCGTAGACATAGGGGATGGGATTACCAAAAACATTCAGTACTTC. Protein: CASSVDIGDGITKNIQYF.